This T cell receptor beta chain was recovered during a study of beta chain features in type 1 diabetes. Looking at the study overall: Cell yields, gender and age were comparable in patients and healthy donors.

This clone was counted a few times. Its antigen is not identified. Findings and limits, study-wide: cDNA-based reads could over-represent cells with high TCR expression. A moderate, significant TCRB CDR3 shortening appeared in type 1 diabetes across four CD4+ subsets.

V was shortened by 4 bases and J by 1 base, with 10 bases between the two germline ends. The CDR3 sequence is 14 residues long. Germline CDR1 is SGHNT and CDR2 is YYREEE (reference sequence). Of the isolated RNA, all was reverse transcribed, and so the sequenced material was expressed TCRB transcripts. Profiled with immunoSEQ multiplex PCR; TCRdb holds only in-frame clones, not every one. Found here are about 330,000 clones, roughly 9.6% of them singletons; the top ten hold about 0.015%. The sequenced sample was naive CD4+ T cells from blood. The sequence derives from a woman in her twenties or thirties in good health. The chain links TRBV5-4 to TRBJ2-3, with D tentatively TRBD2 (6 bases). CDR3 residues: CASSMRGGTDTQYF. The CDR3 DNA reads TGTGCCAGCAGCATGCGCGGGGGCACAGATACGCAGTATTTT.